This section outlines one TCR beta chain sequence together with its context. Antigen specificity is unknown. TCRdb analysed the 5' RACE reads with MiXCR anew, one entry per CDR3 protein. Found here are around 340,000 distinct CDR3 sequences, around 21% of them singletons; the top ten hold under 15%. This sample is drawn from a study of T-cell memory formation after mild COVID-19. Study results and caveats: Memory from before infection featured some responding clones, which suggests cross-reactive memory joined.

The trim removed 3 bases at V and 8 bases at J, leaving 6 bases unmatched. The CDR3 is 16 residues long. The sequenced sample was PBMCs or a T cell subset sorted from them (not recorded which). This sequence joins TRBV12-3 or TRBV12-4 and TRBJ2-1; 14 bases are a match to TRBD2. The clonotype comes from an adult woman who had mild COVID-19 (a few samples of this study predate the infection). Cell type and time point are not known. The CDR3 sequence: CASSFAGTSGSYEQFF. The CDR3 DNA reads as TGTGCCAGCAGTTTCGCCGGGACTAGCGGGAGTTATGAGCAGTTCTTC.